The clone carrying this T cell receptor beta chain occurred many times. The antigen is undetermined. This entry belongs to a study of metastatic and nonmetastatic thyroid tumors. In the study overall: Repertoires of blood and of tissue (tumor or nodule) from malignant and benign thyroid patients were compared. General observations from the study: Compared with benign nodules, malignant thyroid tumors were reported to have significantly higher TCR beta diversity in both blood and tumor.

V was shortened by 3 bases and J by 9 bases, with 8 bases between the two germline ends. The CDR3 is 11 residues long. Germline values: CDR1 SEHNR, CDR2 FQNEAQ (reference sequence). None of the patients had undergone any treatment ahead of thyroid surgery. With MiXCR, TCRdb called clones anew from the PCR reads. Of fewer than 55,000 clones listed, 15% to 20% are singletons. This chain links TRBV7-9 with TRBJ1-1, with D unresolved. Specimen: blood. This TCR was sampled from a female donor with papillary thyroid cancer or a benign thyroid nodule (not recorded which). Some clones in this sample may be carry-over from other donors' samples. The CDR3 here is CASSFSGKAFF. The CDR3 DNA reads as TGTGCCAGCAGCTTTTCCGGGAAAGCTTTCTTT.